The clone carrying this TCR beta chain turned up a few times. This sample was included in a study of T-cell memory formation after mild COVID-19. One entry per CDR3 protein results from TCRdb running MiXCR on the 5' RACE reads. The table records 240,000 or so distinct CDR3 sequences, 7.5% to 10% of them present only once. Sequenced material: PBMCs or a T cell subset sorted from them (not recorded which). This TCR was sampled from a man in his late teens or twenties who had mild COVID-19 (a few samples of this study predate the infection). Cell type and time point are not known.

CDR3 sequence reads: CASSARQGRVMNTEAFF. The CDR3 DNA sequence: TGTGCCAGCAGCGCCCGACAGGGAAGGGTGATGAACACTGAAGCTTTCTTT. The chain has TRBV9 and TRBJ1-1, with 7 bases lining up with TRBD1. Trimming took 3 bases from V and 0 from J; bases not matched to a gene: 11. Germline assignment: CDR1 SGDLS and CDR2 YYNGEE. The CDR3 totals 17 residues.